This is a list of T cell receptor beta chains from one sample in a study of T cells in Graves' hyperthyroidism and ophthalmopathy. TCRdb re-analysed the multiplex PCR reads in MiXCR, keeping a single row per CDR3 protein. The repertoire holds about 640,000 distinct CDR3 sequences, with more than 20% as singletons. The sample comprised blood. The receptors shown here come from a man younger than 45 with Graves' ophthalmopathy. Each CDR3 is given with its conserved first and last residue.

V gene	J gene	CDR3 protein
TRBV19	TRBJ2-5	CASSMYGAGVQETQYF
TRBV4-3	TRBJ2-1	CASSRFSGENEQFF
TRBV2	TRBJ2-1	CASCSGDYNERFF
TRBV27	TRBJ1-1	CASSLWSGRGTEAFF
TRBV4-1	TRBJ2-7	CASSRGGAGAYEQYF
TRBV7-9	TRBJ2-5	CASSLAETFQETQYF
TRBV25-1	TRBJ1-1	CASSELGQNTEAFF
TRBV24-1	TRBJ2-7	CATSDSKDTGFYEQYF
TRBV24-1	TRBJ2-4	CATESQLAKNIQYF
TRBV11-1	TRBJ2-4	CASSYTGGSKKNIQYF
TRBV20-1	TRBJ1-1	CSANWGTEAFF
TRBV19	TRBJ1-2	CASSEDRGNYGYTF
TRBV6-2/TRBV6-3	TRBJ2-7	CASSYAPSSGKTGGEQYF
TRBV19	TRBJ2-2	CASSISTATGELFF
TRBV11-2	TRBJ2-5	CASSRTPGQGLGETQYF
TRBV12-3/TRBV12-4	TRBJ2-1	CASSSLAGGRDNEQFF
TRBV5-4	TRBJ1-1	CASSFDGYEAFF
TRBV6-1	TRBJ2-7	CASSPGTLTYEQYF
TRBV12-3/TRBV12-4	TRBJ2-7	CASSFQALAGHEQYF
TRBV29-1	TRBJ1-1	CSVARDTEAFF
TRBV29-1	TRBJ2-1	CSVPIRGQGYNEQFF
TRBV20-1	TRBJ2-7	CSASLLAGGPLYEQYF
TRBV7-9	TRBJ2-3	CASGRTHDTQYF
TRBV3-1	TRBJ1-5	CASSQAGRGPQHF
TRBV20-1	TRBJ1-5	CSAMGGVLMPQHF
TRBV2	TRBJ2-7	CASQRQGGEQYF
TRBV28	TRBJ1-1	CASRPDTMNTEAFF
TRBV7-9	TRBJ2-3	CASSTELRDTQYF
TRBV20-1	TRBJ1-6	CSAKTGGVGNSPLHF
TRBV4-2	TRBJ1-1	CASSQEGGRGTEAFF
TRBV7-9	TRBJ1-1	CASSWGQGPGTEAFF
TRBV4-1	TRBJ2-7	CASSQGPGTKSYEQYF
TRBV19	TRBJ2-5	CASSIDDRELETQYF
TRBV20-1	TRBJ2-7	CSAPAGPAGGYEQYF
TRBV30	TRBJ2-5	CAWSVADRGLLSGQETQYF
TRBV27	TRBJ2-7	CASSSTLAPSSYEQYF
TRBV5-1	TRBJ2-3	CASSVASRLADTQYF
TRBV20-1	TRBJ2-5	CSARDIQETQYF
TRBV7-6	TRBJ2-3	CASSPTPNPGDTQYF
TRBV6-9	TRBJ1-4	CASGYGQGGEKLFF
TRBV7-2	TRBJ2-5	CASTRTIVAGGPGETQYF
TRBV12-3/TRBV12-4	TRBJ2-4	CASSFTSAKNIQYF
TRBV6-2/TRBV6-3	TRBJ2-7	CASSYSFPRETFAYEQYF
TRBV20-1	TRBJ2-3	CSARRTTSTDTQYF
TRBV7-9	TRBJ1-5	CASSFINQPQHF
TRBV7-2	TRBJ2-5	CASSLAGVVETQYF